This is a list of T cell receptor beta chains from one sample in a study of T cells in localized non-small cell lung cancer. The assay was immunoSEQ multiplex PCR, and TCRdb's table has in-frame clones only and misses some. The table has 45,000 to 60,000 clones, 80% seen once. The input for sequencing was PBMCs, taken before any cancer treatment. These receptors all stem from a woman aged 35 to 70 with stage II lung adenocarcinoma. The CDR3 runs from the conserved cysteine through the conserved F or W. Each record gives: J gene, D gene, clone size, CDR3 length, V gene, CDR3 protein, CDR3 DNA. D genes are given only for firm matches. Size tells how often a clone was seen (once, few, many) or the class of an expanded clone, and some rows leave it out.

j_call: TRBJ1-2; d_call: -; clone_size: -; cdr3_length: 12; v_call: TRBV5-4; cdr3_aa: CATGRDQYGYTF; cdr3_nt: TGTGCCACCGGGAGGGATCAGTATGGCTACACCTTC
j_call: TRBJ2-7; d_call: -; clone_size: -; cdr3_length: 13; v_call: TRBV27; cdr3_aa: CATRNLGGNEQYF; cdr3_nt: TGTGCCACCAGGAATCTTGGAGGGAACGAGCAGTACTTC
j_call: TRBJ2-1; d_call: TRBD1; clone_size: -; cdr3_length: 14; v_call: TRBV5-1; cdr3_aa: CASSFRTGNNEQFF; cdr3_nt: TGCGCCAGCAGCTTCAGGACAGGAAACAATGAGCAGTTCTTC
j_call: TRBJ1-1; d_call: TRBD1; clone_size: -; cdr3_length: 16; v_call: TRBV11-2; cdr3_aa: CASSLTGSEVNTEAFF; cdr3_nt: TGTGCCAGCAGCCTGACAGGGAGCGAAGTAAACACTGAAGCTTTCTTT
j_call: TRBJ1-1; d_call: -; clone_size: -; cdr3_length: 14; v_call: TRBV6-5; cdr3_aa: CASSYIQGNTEAFF; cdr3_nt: TGTGCCAGCAGTTACATTCAGGGGAACACTGAAGCTTTCTTT
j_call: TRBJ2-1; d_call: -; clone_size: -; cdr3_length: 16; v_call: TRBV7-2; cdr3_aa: CASSLGSRAAYNEQFF; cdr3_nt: TGTGCCAGCAGCTTAGGGAGCCGGGCCGCCTACAATGAGCAGTTCTTC
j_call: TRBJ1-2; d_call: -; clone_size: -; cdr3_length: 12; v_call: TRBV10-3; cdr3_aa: CAISEQDYGYTF; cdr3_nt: TGTGCCATCAGTGAGCAAGACTATGGCTACACCTTC
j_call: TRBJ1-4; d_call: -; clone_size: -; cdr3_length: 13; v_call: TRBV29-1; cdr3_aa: CSVHTSGYEKLFF; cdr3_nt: TGCAGCGTTCATACATCGGGATATGAAAAACTGTTTTTT
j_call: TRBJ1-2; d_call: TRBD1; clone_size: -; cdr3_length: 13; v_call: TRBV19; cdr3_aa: CASTPLTGNGYTF; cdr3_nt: TGTGCCAGTACCCCCTTGACAGGGAACGGCTACACCTTC
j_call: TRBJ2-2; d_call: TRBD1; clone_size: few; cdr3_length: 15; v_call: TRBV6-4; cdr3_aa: CASKQQGAETGELFF; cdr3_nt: TGTGCCAGCAAACAACAGGGGGCAGAAACCGGGGAGCTGTTTTTT
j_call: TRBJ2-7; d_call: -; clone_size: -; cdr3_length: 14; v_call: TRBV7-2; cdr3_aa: CASSLTPGSYEQYF; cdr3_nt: TGTGCCAGCAGCTTAACGCCGGGCTCCTACGAGCAGTACTTC
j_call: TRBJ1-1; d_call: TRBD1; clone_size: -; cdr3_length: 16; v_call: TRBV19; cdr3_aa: CASRGQGTVANTEAFF; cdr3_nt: TGTGCCAGTAGAGGACAGGGTACTGTCGCGAACACTGAAGCTTTCTTT
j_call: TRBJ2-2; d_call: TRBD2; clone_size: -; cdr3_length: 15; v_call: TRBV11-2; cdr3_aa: CASSFAGVRNGELFF; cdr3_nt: TGTGCCAGCAGCTTTGCGGGGGTGAGAAACGGGGAGCTGTTTTTT
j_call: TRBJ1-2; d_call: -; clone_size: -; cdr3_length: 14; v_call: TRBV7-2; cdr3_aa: CASSLDSGPNGYTF; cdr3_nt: TGTGCCAGCAGCTTAGACTCGGGGCCTAATGGCTACACCTTC
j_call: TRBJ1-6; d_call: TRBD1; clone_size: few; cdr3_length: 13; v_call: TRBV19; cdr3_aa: CASRGQGAAPLHF; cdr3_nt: TGTGCCAGTAGGGGGCAGGGGGCTGCACCCCTCCACTTT
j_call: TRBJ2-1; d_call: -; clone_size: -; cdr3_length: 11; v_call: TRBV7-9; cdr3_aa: CASSLGNEQFF; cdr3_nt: TGTGCCAGCAGCTTAGGCAATGAGCAGTTCTTC
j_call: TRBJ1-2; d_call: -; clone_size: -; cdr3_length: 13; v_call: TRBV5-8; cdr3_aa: CASLRRGPGGYTF; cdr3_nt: TGTGCCAGCCTTCGGCGAGGCCCCGGGGGCTACACCTTC
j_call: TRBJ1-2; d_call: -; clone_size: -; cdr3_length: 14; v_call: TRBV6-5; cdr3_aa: CASSAVDSNYGYTF; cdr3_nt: TGTGCCAGCAGTGCGGTGGACAGTAACTATGGCTACACCTTC
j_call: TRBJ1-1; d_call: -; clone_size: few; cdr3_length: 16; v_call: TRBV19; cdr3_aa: CASSITEDEGGTEAFF; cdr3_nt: TGTGCCAGTAGTATCACTGAGGATGAGGGAGGGACTGAAGCTTTCTTT
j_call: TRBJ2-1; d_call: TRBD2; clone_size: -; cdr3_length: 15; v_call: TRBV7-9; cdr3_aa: CASSQGTSGVNEQFF; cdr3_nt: TGTGCCAGCAGCCAGGGGACTAGCGGGGTGAATGAGCAGTTCTTC
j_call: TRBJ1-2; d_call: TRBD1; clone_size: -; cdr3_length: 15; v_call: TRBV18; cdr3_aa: CASSPATTGGYGYTF; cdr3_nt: TGTGCCAGCTCACCCGCCACGACAGGGGGCTATGGCTACACCTTC
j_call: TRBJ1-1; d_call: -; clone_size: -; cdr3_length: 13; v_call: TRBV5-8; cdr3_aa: CASSSPWNTEAFF; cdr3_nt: TGTGCCAGCAGCTCCCCTTGGAACACTGAAGCTTTCTTT
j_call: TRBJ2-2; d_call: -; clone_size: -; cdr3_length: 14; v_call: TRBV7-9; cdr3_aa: CASRTADNTGELFF; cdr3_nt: TGTGCCAGCCGGACAGCGGACAACACCGGGGAGCTGTTTTTT
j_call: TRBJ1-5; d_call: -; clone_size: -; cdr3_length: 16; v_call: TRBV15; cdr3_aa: CATSRDIQGATQPQHF; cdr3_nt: TGTGCCACCAGCAGAGATATACAAGGGGCGACTCAGCCCCAGCATTTT
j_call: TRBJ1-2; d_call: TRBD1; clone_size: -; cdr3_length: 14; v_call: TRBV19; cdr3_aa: CASSPGTENYGYTF; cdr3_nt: TGTGCCAGTAGTCCAGGGACAGAGAACTATGGCTACACCTTC
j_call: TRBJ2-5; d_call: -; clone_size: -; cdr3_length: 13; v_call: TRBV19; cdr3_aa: CASSPRGGETQYF; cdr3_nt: TGTGCCAGTAGTCCCCGAGGAGGCGAGACCCAGTACTTC